These T cell receptor beta chains were read from a single sample in a study of blood T cell repertoires in COVID-19. The table came from immunoSEQ multiplex PCR; TCRdb's copy has only in-frame clones and leaves some out. The sample has 450,000 or so clones, about 90% seen once. The sequenced material came from peripheral blood. The receptor source for this set is a man aged 18-30 years with COVID-19, enrolled during active disease. The CDR3 runs from the conserved cysteine through the conserved F or W. Each record gives: J gene, CDR3 length, V gene, D gene, clone size, CDR3 protein, CDR3 DNA. D genes are given only for firm matches. Not all rows give a size; the values are once, few, many and, for expanded clones, a class.

TRBJ1-2 | 17 | TRBV6-1 | TRBD1 | few | CASSGWDRGKMRDGYTF | TGTGCCAGCAGTGGGTGGGACAGGGGGAAAATGAGAGATGGCTACACCTTC
TRBJ2-1 | 15 | TRBV15 | TRBD2 | - | CATSSELAGENEQFF | TGTGCCACCAGCAGCGAACTAGCGGGAGAAAATGAGCAGTTCTTC
TRBJ2-3 | 15 | TRBV7-9 | - | - | CASSQSPFGTDTQYF | TGTGCCAGCAGTCAGTCCCCCTTCGGCACAGATACGCAGTATTTT
TRBJ1-5 | 14 | TRBV2 | - | - | CASSSGISNQPQHF | TGTGCCAGCAGTTCAGGGATAAGCAATCAGCCCCAGCATTTT
TRBJ1-5 | 15 | TRBV24-1 | - | - | CATSDGEASNQPQHF | TGTGCCACCAGTGATGGAGAAGCGTCTAATCAGCCCCAGCATTTT
TRBJ2-7 | 15 | TRBV5-1 | TRBD1 | - | CASSPAPGTAYEQYF | TGCGCCAGCAGCCCGGCTCCAGGGACAGCCTACGAGCAGTACTTC
TRBJ1-6 | 16 | TRBV5-4 | - | - | CASSSLTEAHNSPLHF | TGTGCCAGCAGTTCACTGACCGAAGCGCATAATTCACCCCTCCACTTT
TRBJ2-3 | 12 | TRBV11-3 | - | once | CASSSSLATQYF | TGTGCCAGCAGCAGTTCCCTGGCTACGCAGTATTTT
TRBJ1-5 | 15 | TRBV19 | TRBD1 | - | CASSTQWTGKQPQHF | TGTGCCAGTAGTACACAATGGACAGGGAAGCAGCCCCAGCATTTT
TRBJ2-1 | 14 | TRBV19 | TRBD1 | - | CASKQTGAVGEQFF | TGTGCCAGTAAGCAAACAGGGGCCGTTGGCGAGCAGTTCTTC
TRBJ1-5 | 13 | TRBV12-3/TRBV12-4 | TRBD1 | - | CASSWTGGGPQHF | TGTGCCAGCAGTTGGACAGGGGGCGGGCCCCAGCATTTT